One and the same sample provided the 5 T cell receptor beta chains below, sequenced in a study of cytomegalovirus exposure and HLA in healthy donors (dated by TCRdb to about 2017). Libraries were built with the immunoSEQ multiplex PCR assay. For the multiplex PCR, a mixture combining 60 forward primers for TCR Vbeta segments and 13 reverse primers for TCR Jbeta segments was used. The source is immuneACCESS, and TCRdb retained only in-frame sequences with V and J called. Part of the clones is not carried over; for the studies checked, unresolved V genes explain less than half of this, and the remainder is unexplained. The sample table contains 90,000 to 140,000 clones; only one count was recorded for 75% to 85% of them. The ten largest make up 2% to 2.5% of the sample. The sample consisted of PBMCs. The receptors stem from a man aged 25-45 years in good health and CMV-seronegative.

The chain recombines TRBV27 with TRBJ2-7; a weak D match, TRBD2 (6 bases). This CDR3 comprises 15 residues. Trimming removed 0 bases from V and 2 bases from J, with 11 bases in between. The germline CDR1 and CDR2 sequences are MNHEY and SMNVEV (reference sequence). CDR3 in amino acids: CASSLSPGTPYEQYF. CDR3 nucleotides: TGTGCCAGCAGTTTATCCCCAGGGACTCCCTACGAGCAGTACTTC.

J is TRBJ1-2 and V is TRBV19, with D hard to call. The V and J ends lost 3 bases and 5 bases respectively, with 7 bases between them. Germline V CDR1 and CDR2: LNHDA, SQIVND (reference sequence). CDR3 length equals 12 residues. The CDR3 reads CASSIGDYGYTF. The CDR3, as DNA: TGTGCCAGTAGTATCGGGGATTATGGCTACACCTTC.

This clone was found once. This chain links TRBV5-4 with TRBJ2-5, with D unclear. The length of the CDR3 is 15 residues. Germline CDR1 reads SGHNT; CDR2 reads YYREEE (reference sequence). V was pared by 0 bases and J by 5 bases, with 14 bases between. CDR3 DNA sequence: TGTGCCAGCAGCTTGGTTTTCTCAGAATCGGAGACCCAGTACTTC. It translates to CASSLVFSESETQYF.

This chain connects TRBV6-4 to TRBJ1-1, with TRBD1 as a possible D gene (5 bases). CDR1 is MRHNA, CDR2 SNTAGT, per germline. The CDR3 length is 13 residues. Trimming removed 0 bases at V and 4 bases at J, with 6 bases between. CDR3 sequence (DNA): TGTGCCAGCAGTGACTCTAGGGGCACTGAAGCTTTCTTT. The encoded protein is CASSDSRGTEAFF.

In this sample, this clone turned up once. This sample includes further DNA sequences coding for the same CDR3. This sequence joins TRBV19 and TRBJ2-7; 8 bases align to TRBD2. Germline V gene sequence: CDR1 LNHDA, CDR2 SQIVND (reference sequence). J was trimmed by 1 base and V by 3 bases; bases with no gene match: 5. CDR3 length: 15 residues. CDR3 sequence (DNA): TGTGCCAGTAGTATTCTGGCGGGGGGTTCCTACGAGCAGTACTTC. The encoded protein is CASSILAGGSYEQYF.